Each of the 31 T cell receptor beta chains below was sequenced from the same sample in a study of cytomegalovirus exposure and HLA in healthy donors. A multiplex PCR was run with 60 Vbeta primers and 13 Jbeta primers. The method was immunoSEQ multiplex PCR; TCRdb's version includes in-frame clones alone and lacks a portion of them. The repertoire holds some 67,000 clones, with approximately 75% as singletons. Sequenced: PBMCs. The receptors were gathered from a man in his 60s in good health and CMV-seropositive.

The V and J genes are TRBV5-6 and TRBJ2-3; the match to TRBD1 covers 7 bases. The CDR3 has 15 residues. J gave up 2 bases and V 4 bases, and 7 bases lay outside the gene matches. CDR1 is SGHDT, CDR2 YYEEEE, per germline. The CDR3 sequence is CASSLGQSNTDTQYF. CDR3 nucleotides: TGTGCCAGCAGCCTGGGACAGAGCAACACAGATACGCAGTATTTT.

The chain couples TRBV28 to TRBJ2-7; TRBD1 matches 11 bases. The CDR3 runs 17 residues. The germline V gene encodes CDR1 MDHEN and CDR2 SYDVKM. Trimming took 5 bases from V and 2 from J; bases not matched to a gene: 11. The CDR3 bases are TGTGCCAGCAGTCTCCCACAGGACAGGGGGCCCACCTACGAGCAGTACTTC. It is translated as CASSLPQDRGPTYEQYF.

This chain uses TRBV14 with TRBJ2-7; 8 bases are a match to TRBD1. Germline values: CDR1 SGHDN, CDR2 FVKESK. With V trimmed by 4 bases and J by 3 bases, 8 bases remained unmatched. This CDR3 comprises 15 residues. The CDR3 region is CASSRGQGRVYEQYF. The CDR3 DNA follows: TGTGCCAGCAGCCGAGGACAGGGTAGGGTCTACGAGCAGTACTTC.

The CDR3 here is CASSTRTSGRTDEQFF. The CDR3 region has the DNA TGTGCCAGCAGTACTCGGACTAGCGGGAGGACGGATGAGCAGTTCTTC. This chain connects TRBV11-3 to TRBJ2-1, with 14 nucleotides matching TRBD2. J gave up 8 bases and V 6 bases, and 9 bases lay outside the gene matches. Germline values: CDR1 SGHNT, CDR2 YENEEA. This CDR3 is built from 16 residues.

This clone has just a few counts. The chain joins TRBV7-6 to TRBJ2-7; D is possibly TRBD1 (7 bases). The CDR3 sequence is 14 residues long. Per the germline V gene, CDR1 is SGHVS and CDR2 is FNYEAQ. The V end lost 5 bases, the J end lost 2 bases, and 13 bases lay between the germline ends. The DNA of the CDR3 is TGTGCCAGCAGCCCGCCAGGGGGGACCTACGAGCAGTACTTC. It codes for CASSPPGGTYEQYF.

The V gene is TRBV7-9, the J gene TRBJ2-2, with D perhaps matching TRBD2 (6 bases). Germline V gene sequence: CDR1 SEHNR, CDR2 FQNEAQ (reference sequence). This CDR3 spans 13 amino acids. The germline V and J ends were trimmed by 5 bases and 6 bases, with 10 bases remaining between them. CDR3 bases: TGTGCCAGCAGCCACGGCGGGGCCGGGGAGCTGTTTTTT. Translated, it gives CASSHGGAGELFF. Full variable domain (outside the CDR3, taken from reference TRBV7-9 and TRBJ2-2): DTGVSQNPRHKITKRGQNVTFRCDPISEHNRLYWYRQTLGQGPEFLTYFQNEAQLEKSRLLSDRFSAERPKGSFSTLEIQRTEQGDSAMYLCASSHGGAGELFFGEGSRLTVL.

In its sample, this clone was seen a few times. The gene calls are TRBV19 and TRBJ2-4; 10 nucleotides agree with TRBD2. J was trimmed by 4 bases and V by 5 bases; bases with no gene match: 14. CDR3 size: 18 residues. Per the germline V gene, CDR1 is LNHDA and CDR2 is SQIVND (reference sequence). CDR3 DNA sequence: TGTGCCAGTAGTCCCTCGTCGAGGGCTAGCGGGAGTAAAAACATTCAGTACTTC. It encodes CASSPSSRASGSKNIQYF. Complete variable domain (other parts from reference TRBV19 and TRBJ2-4): DGGITQSPKYLFRKEGQNVTLSCEQNLNHDAMYWYRQDPGQGLRLIYYSQIVNDFQKGDIAEGYSVSREKKESFPLTVTSAQKNPTAFYLCASSPSSRASGSKNIQYFGAGTRLSVL.

This chain connects TRBV5-8 to TRBJ2-2, with 8 bases lining up with TRBD1. This CDR3 has 15 amino acids. J was trimmed by 5 bases and V by 2 bases; bases with no gene match: 5. Germline V CDR1 and CDR2: SGHTS, YDEGEE. CDR3 sequence (DNA): TGTGCCAGCAGCTTCCGACAGGGGTATACCGGGGAGCTGTTTTTT. Encoded protein: CASSFRQGYTGELFF.

This clone was picked up a small number of times. This rearrangement joins TRBV14 to TRBJ1-1; perhaps TRBD1 as D (6 bases). This CDR3 is built from 13 residues. V shed 3 bases and J shed 9 bases, with 14 bases lying between them. The germline gives CDR1 SGHDN, CDR2 FVKESK. The CDR3: CASSQGAGTQAFF. The CDR3 DNA sequence: TGTGCCAGCAGCCAGGGAGCGGGGACACAAGCTTTCTTT.

The chain couples TRBV5-4 to TRBJ2-3; TRBD1 aligns across 8 bases. J gave up 2 bases and V 4 bases, and 6 bases lay outside the gene matches. This CDR3 is built from 15 residues. Germline CDR1 reads SGHNT; CDR2 reads YYREEE (reference sequence). DNA of the CDR3: TGTGCCAGCAGCATGGACAGGGATGACACAGATACGCAGTATTTT. This translates into CASSMDRDDTDTQYF.

The gene calls are TRBV20-1 and TRBJ2-1, with D hard to call. This CDR3 region has 11 residues. V lost 8 bases and J 7 bases, leaving 12 bases between the germline ends. Germline V gene lookup returns CDR1 DFQATT and CDR2 SNEGSKA (reference sequence). CDR3 DNA sequence: TGCAGTTCCCCGACTGAAAATGAGCAGTTCTTC. This sequence encodes CSSPTENEQFF.

Regarding this clone: Different DNA sequences within this sample yield the same CDR3. This chain uses TRBV15 with TRBJ2-7; TRBD2 is a possible D gene (6 bases). The CDR3 extends over 12 amino acids. V was shortened by 0 bases and J by 6 bases, with 6 bases between the two germline ends. The germline gives CDR1 LNHNV, CDR2 YYDKDF (reference sequence). The CDR3 DNA sequence: TGTGCCACCAGCAGAGAGGGAGGCGAGCAGTACTTC. Translation gives CATSREGGEQYF.

As for this clone: Additional DNA sequences in this sample encode the identical CDR3. The V and J genes are TRBV19 and TRBJ1-3, with D unresolved. V was trimmed by 4 bases and J by 0 bases, leaving 13 bases between them. The CDR3 is 16 residues long. Germline V gene lookup returns CDR1 LNHDA and CDR2 SQIVND (reference sequence). For the CDR3, the DNA is TGTGCCAGTAGTAGCCCCGGCGGATACTCTGGAAACACCATATATTTT. Its translation: CASSSPGGYSGNTIYF.

CDR3 DNA: TGTGCCAGCAGCTTAGATGGTAGCAAGCAGTACTTC. Translation gives CASSLDGSKQYF. The gene calls are TRBV11-3 and TRBJ2-7; D remains ambiguous. Germline V gene lookup returns CDR1 SGHNT and CDR2 YENEEA. The V end lost 0 bases, the J end lost 8 bases, and 8 bases lay between the germline ends. There are 12 residues in the CDR3.

The chain uses TRBV18 and TRBJ2-1; D perhaps matches TRBD2 (5 bases). V lost 6 bases and J 3 bases, leaving 15 bases between the germline ends. The CDR3 is made up of 15 amino acids. CDR1 is KGHSH, CDR2 LQKENI, per germline. The CDR3 region has the DNA TGTGCCAGCTCGGGATTCCGGGATATCTACAATGAGCAGTTCTTC. Its protein product is CASSGFRDIYNEQFF.

The chain is built from TRBV2 and TRBJ1-5, with 7 bases lining up with TRBD1. Germline V gene lookup returns CDR1 SNHLY and CDR2 FYNNEI. This CDR3 region has 16 residues. The J segment lost 0 bases and the V segment lost 6 bases, leaving 8 bases of the junction unmatched. The CDR3, as DNA: TGTGCCAGCAGAGAGGGGACAGTTTATAGCAATCAGCCCCAGCATTTT. Its protein product is CASREGTVYSNQPQHF.

The chain employs TRBV11-3 and TRBJ1-2; perhaps TRBD1 as D (6 bases). Trimming took off 3 bases at V and 4 bases at J, with 12 bases between the two ends. Germline V gene lookup returns CDR1 SGHNT and CDR2 YENEEA. The CDR3 extends over 14 amino acids. CDR3 in amino acids: CASSFADSLYGYTF. The CDR3 DNA reads TGTGCCAGCAGCTTCGCGGACAGTCTCTATGGCTACACCTTC.

The chain links TRBV18 to TRBJ2-3; D may be TRBD1 (5 bases). Germline CDR1 and CDR2: KGHSH and LQKENI. The V end lost 3 bases, the J end lost 1 base, and 11 bases lay between the germline ends. This CDR3 region has 15 residues. CDR3 sequence: CASSPPGHGTDTQYF. In DNA form, the CDR3 reads TGTGCCAGCTCACCTCCCGGACACGGCACAGATACGCAGTATTTT.

The chain is built from TRBV4-1 and TRBJ1-1, with 9 bases lining up with TRBD1. From germline, CDR1 is MGHRA and CDR2 YSYEKL. The CDR3 totals 17 residues. Trimming took 4 bases from V and 1 from J; bases not matched to a gene: 10. This chain's CDR3 is CASSPLPGTGRNTEAFF. The DNA of the CDR3 is TGCGCCAGCAGCCCGTTACCCGGGACAGGGAGGAACACTGAAGCTTTCTTT.

The genes are TRBV29-1 and TRBJ2-5, with 16 bases fitting TRBD2. Germline values: CDR1 SQVTM, CDR2 ANQGSEA. V was pared by 3 bases and J by 1 base, with 2 bases of the junction left unmatched. CDR3 length: 16 amino acids. This CDR3 reads CSVDGTSGGVQETQYF. The CDR3 DNA reads TGCAGCGTTGACGGGACTAGCGGGGGGGTCCAAGAGACCCAGTACTTC. Full variable domain (rest looked up from reference TRBV29-1 and TRBJ2-5): SAVISQKPSRDICQRGTSLTIQCQVDSQVTMMFWYRQQPGQSLTLIATANQGSEATYESGFVIDKFPISRPNLTFSTLTVSNMSPEDSSIYLCSVDGTSGGVQETQYFGPGTRLLVL.

The V and J genes are TRBV6-1 and TRBJ2-3; D might be TRBD2 (6 bases). Germline V gene lookup returns CDR1 MNHNS and CDR2 SASEGT. V was trimmed by 0 bases and J by 2 bases, leaving 9 bases between them. The CDR3 is made up of 15 amino acids. CDR3 residues: CASSEAVGLTDTQYF. CDR3 in DNA: TGTGCCAGCAGTGAAGCGGTGGGACTCACAGATACGCAGTATTTT.

This clone came up a few times. The gene calls are TRBV4-1 and TRBJ1-2; 10 nucleotides match TRBD1. The CDR3 length is 15 residues. V trimming: 4 bases; J trimming: 3 bases; junction bases outside the gene matches: 5. Germline assignment: CDR1 MGHRA and CDR2 YSYEKL. The CDR3 sequence: CASSLFGQGDYGYTF. The CDR3 bases are TGCGCCAGCAGCCTTTTCGGACAGGGGGACTATGGCTACACCTTC.

This clone was recorded once. This chain connects TRBV6-5 to TRBJ1-2; D gene uncertain. Per germline, CDR1 MNHEY and CDR2 SVGAGI. The CDR3 has 15 amino acids. Trimming removed 8 bases from V and 4 bases from J, with 20 bases in between. The CDR3 loop is CASGIQVTGFYGYTF. The CDR3 DNA sequence: TGTGCCAGCGGGATTCAAGTAACGGGATTCTATGGCTACACCTTC.

This clone appeared once. This chain links TRBV9 with TRBJ2-5, with 9 bases matching TRBD1. Unmatched junction bases numbered 9, after V lost 2 bases and J lost 4 bases. Per the germline V gene, CDR1 is SGDLS and CDR2 is YYNGEE. The CDR3 spans 16 residues. The CDR3 nucleotides are TGTGCCAGCAGCGTTCGTGGACAGGGGAATAGAGAGACCCAGTACTTC. This translates into CASSVRGQGNRETQYF.

V is TRBV5-1 and J is TRBJ1-1; D is uncertain. V lost 4 bases to trimming and J lost 7 bases, with 11 bases between them. Germline assignment: CDR1 SGHRS and CDR2 YFSETQ. The CDR3 is made up of 12 amino acids. CDR3 DNA sequence: TGCGCCAGCAGCCCCCCCTCTCTTGAAGCTTTCTTT. Its protein product is CASSPPSLEAFF.

V usage is TRBV6-1 and J usage is TRBJ1-6; weak D call: TRBD1 (5 bases). Trimming pared 5 bases from V and 5 bases from J, leaving 22 bases between. The CDR3 totals 18 residues. Germline V gene sequence: CDR1 MNHNS, CDR2 SASEGT. The CDR3 DNA reads TGTGCCAGCAGTCAAGGGGCAGGGCGATATAGGAATAATTCACCCCTCCACTTT. Amino acid sequence: CASSQGAGRYRNNSPLHF.

In this sample, this clone turned up once. The V and J genes are TRBV5-1 and TRBJ2-7; 7 nucleotides line up with TRBD1. The CDR3 is 14 amino acids. V shed 0 bases, J shed 6 bases, and the junction held 6 bases outside the gene matches. CDR1 is SGHRS and CDR2 is YFSETQ in the germline V gene. This CDR3 reads CASSLASTGSEQYF. The CDR3 bases are TGCGCCAGCAGCTTGGCCTCGACAGGGAGCGAGCAGTACTTC.

As for this clone: The junction departs from the called germline gene at one end, perhaps through a read error. The J gene is TRBJ1-2, the V gene TRBV11-2, with 8 nucleotides matching TRBD1. There are 13 residues in the CDR3. CDR1 SGHAT and CDR2 FQNNGV come from the germline V gene. In nucleotides, the CDR3 is TGTGCCAGCAGCCCGGGGGACAGGATAAGGCTACACTTC. It yields the protein CASSPGDRIRLHF.

This chain links TRBV28 with TRBJ1-3; D remains unclear. The germline gives CDR1 MDHEN, CDR2 SYDVKM. V was cut by 7 bases and J by 0 bases, with 13 bases left in between. The CDR3 totals 15 residues. The CDR3 DNA reads TGTGCCAGCATCCCCCCGGGGAGCTCTGGAAACACCATATATTTT. Protein sequence: CASIPPGSSGNTIYF.

This clone was found a few times. The chain employs TRBV11-2 and TRBJ2-1; 8 bases match TRBD2. This CDR3 contains 13 residues. Per germline, CDR1 SGHAT and CDR2 FQNNGV. After removal of 6 bases from V and 15 bases from J, the junction contained 13 bases not matched to a gene. Written as DNA, the CDR3 is TGTGCCAGCAGATCCCCCCCTGCGGGAGGTTCGTTCTTC. This encodes CASRSPPAGGSFF.

This chain uses TRBV2 with TRBJ1-3; 10 nucleotides align to TRBD1. The CDR3 spans 15 residues. Looked up from germline, CDR1 is SNHLY and CDR2 is FYNNEI. Trimming removed 7 bases from V and 2 bases from J; junction bases left unmatched: 5. The CDR3 region is CASKRQGAAGNTIYF. The DNA of the CDR3 is TGTGCCAGCAAAAGACAGGGGGCGGCTGGAAACACCATATATTTT.